Listed below are T cell receptor beta chains from one sample, sequenced in a study of T cell repertoires in cytomegalovirus infection. Using its own MiXCR run on the reads, TCRdb lists one record per CDR3 protein. This sample has approximately 100,000 distinct CDR3 sequences, with 23% found just once. What was sequenced was CD8+ T cells from PBMCs. The receptor source for this set is a human donor in good health (CMV status not recorded). Some clones in this sample may be carry-over from other donors' samples. CDR3s include the opening cysteine and the closing phenylalanine or tryptophan. Each record gives: CDR3 protein, CDR3 DNA, J gene, clone size, V gene, D gene, CDR3 length. D genes are given only for firm matches. Some rows have no size entry. The others give once, few or many, or a class for an expanded clone.

cdr3_aa: CASSPRLAGGPDEQFF
cdr3_nt: TGTGCCAGCAGCCCACGTTTAGCGGGAGGGCCGGATGAGCAGTTCTTC
j_call: TRBJ2-1
clone_size: -
v_call: TRBV7-6
d_call: TRBD2
cdr3_length: 16

cdr3_aa: CASSYMGGSNYGYTF
cdr3_nt: TGTGCCAGCAGTTACATGGGGGGTTCTAACTATGGCTACACCTTC
j_call: TRBJ1-2
clone_size: few
v_call: TRBV6-5
d_call: -
cdr3_length: 15

cdr3_aa: CSARPIAGVTYEQYF
cdr3_nt: TGCAGTGCTAGACCCATAGCGGGAGTCACCTACGAGCAGTACTTC
j_call: TRBJ2-7
clone_size: many
v_call: TRBV20-1
d_call: TRBD2
cdr3_length: 15

cdr3_aa: CASSLTDTEAFF
cdr3_nt: TGTGCCAGCAGCTTGACAGACACTGAAGCTTTCTTT
j_call: TRBJ1-1
clone_size: few
v_call: TRBV7-8
d_call: -
cdr3_length: 12

cdr3_aa: CASSQEVAGGYNEQFF
cdr3_nt: TGTGCCAGCAGCCAAGAGGTAGCGGGAGGGTACAATGAGCAGTTCTTC
j_call: TRBJ2-1
clone_size: many
v_call: TRBV4-2
d_call: TRBD2
cdr3_length: 16

cdr3_aa: CASSERGGGLRTGELFF
cdr3_nt: TGTGCCAGCAGCGAACGGGGGGGAGGTCTCCGCACCGGGGAGCTGTTTTTT
j_call: TRBJ2-2
clone_size: -
v_call: TRBV9
d_call: TRBD2
cdr3_length: 17

cdr3_aa: CAIRSLGEQYF
cdr3_nt: TGTGCCATCCGGAGCCTGGGGGAGCAGTACTTC
j_call: TRBJ2-7
clone_size: many
v_call: TRBV6-2/TRBV6-3
d_call: -
cdr3_length: 11

cdr3_aa: CSVEETPETDTQYF
cdr3_nt: TGCAGCGTTGAAGAGACCCCAGAGACAGATACGCAGTATTTT
j_call: TRBJ2-3
clone_size: -
v_call: TRBV29-1
d_call: -
cdr3_length: 14

cdr3_aa: CASSPLDGGGSF
cdr3_nt: TGCGCCAGCAGTCCATTGGACGGCGGGGGGTCCTTC
j_call: TRBJ2-7
clone_size: few
v_call: TRBV23-1
d_call: TRBD2
cdr3_length: 12

cdr3_aa: CASDSQGRNSPLHF
cdr3_nt: TGTGCCAGCGACTCCCAGGGGCGGAATTCACCCCTCCACTTT
j_call: TRBJ1-6
clone_size: -
v_call: TRBV6-2/TRBV6-3
d_call: -
cdr3_length: 14

cdr3_aa: CAWSLYNEQFF
cdr3_nt: TGTGCCTGGAGCCTATACAATGAGCAGTTCTTC
j_call: TRBJ2-1
clone_size: -
v_call: TRBV30
d_call: -
cdr3_length: 11

cdr3_aa: CASSHPTGVGYGYTF
cdr3_nt: TGTGCCAGCAGCCACCCGACAGGGGTTGGCTATGGCTACACCTTC
j_call: TRBJ1-2
clone_size: few
v_call: TRBV14
d_call: TRBD1
cdr3_length: 15

cdr3_aa: CASSQDGSTEAFF
cdr3_nt: TGCGCCAGCAGCCAAGACGGGAGCACTGAAGCTTTCTTT
j_call: TRBJ1-1
clone_size: -
v_call: TRBV4-3
d_call: -
cdr3_length: 13

cdr3_aa: CASSSLAGGLSDEQYF
cdr3_nt: TGTGCCAGCAGCTCCCTAGCGGGGGGGCTGAGCGACGAGCAGTACTTC
j_call: TRBJ2-7
clone_size: -
v_call: TRBV13
d_call: TRBD2
cdr3_length: 16

cdr3_aa: CADWQGGNYGYTF
cdr3_nt: TGTGCCGACTGGCAGGGGGGAAACTATGGCTACACCTTC
j_call: TRBJ1-2
clone_size: -
v_call: TRBV2
d_call: TRBD1
cdr3_length: 13

cdr3_aa: CASSEYRVFDEQFF
cdr3_nt: TGCGCCAGCAGTGAATACAGGGTGTTCGATGAGCAGTTCTTC
j_call: TRBJ2-1
clone_size: few
v_call: TRBV10-2
d_call: -
cdr3_length: 14

cdr3_aa: CASSFIGNPAYEQYF
cdr3_nt: TGTGCCAGCAGTTTTATTGGAAACCCGGCCTACGAGCAGTACTTC
j_call: TRBJ2-7
clone_size: once
v_call: TRBV28
d_call: -
cdr3_length: 15